The present entry profiles one T cell receptor (beta chain) with its context. Its antigen is still unknown. Within one base of it there is no much larger clone, and no base qualities were kept. These data belong to a study of shared clonotypes between healthy human individuals (dated by TCRdb to between 2020 and 2021). Regarding the research as a whole: A couple of women and a few men aged 18 to 49 years were included in the cohort. Between about 0.94 and 8.9 billion PBMCs per donor were obtained by leukapheresis. To increase sequencing depth and limit assay-specific biases, TCR repertoire library preparation and sequencing were carried out by different laboratories using diverse techniques. Blood TCR repertoires of roughly five healthy adults were deeply sequenced to estimate repertoire size and the extent of clonotype sharing between individuals. Per donor, three plates each were used for CD4 naive and CD4 memory, two for CD8 naive, and one for CD8 memory. Beyond this particular receptor, the publication reports: Compared with non-shared clonotypes, the clonotypes found in all four sorted-subset donors had higher generation probabilities. Pairwise subsampling led to the expectation that sequencing depth would affect the degree of clonotype sharing among donors. Estimated clonotype richness was generally larger for naive than for memory subsets. The small number of donors limited the genetic and exposure-history diversity represented. When several donors were compared, the shared fraction of clonotypes was 5% to 6.5% for naive CD4, roughly 3.4% for naive CD8, roughly 2.5% for memory CD4, and 0.4% for memory CD8. Sampling was restricted to blood, and TCR repertoires in tissues likely differ from the TCR repertoires found in blood. Even with the large sequencing depth, rarefaction of the sorted-subset datasets indicated that sequencing was incomplete.

The donors were healthy, HIV-negative adults who had no recently reported acute infections or vaccinations. Every donor was a Caucasian adult residing in Nashville, Tennessee, USA. Magnetic negative selection was used to enrich CD4+ T cells, after which naive cells were positively selected on CD45RA and the negative fraction became the memory subset. Blood was obtained by leukapheresis, after which PBMCs were separated by Ficoll-Histopaque density gradient centrifugation and cryopreserved in liquid nitrogen vapor phase. Analytical flow cytometry was used to check the purity and quantity of each magnetically sorted T cell population. Genomic DNA was isolated from each sorted fraction and quantified by UV absorbance on a Nanodrop 2000c. V loses 5 bases of germline sequence and J loses 2 bases, and the interval between the two ends is 8 bases. Spanning cysteine to phenylalanine, the CDR3 consists of 12 amino acids. Just CDR3 DNA is preserved here, 36 bases in frame from base 1. The germline V gene specifies SQVTM as CDR1 and ANQGSEA as CDR2.

Using the deep immunoSEQ assay, TCR CDR3 regions were amplified from genomic DNA by multiplex PCR. Extracted genomic DNA from each cell subset was spread evenly across all wells of several immunoSEQ 96-well plates, with each plate serving as a replicate. For sorted subsets, each replicate PCR was loaded with roughly 0.2 ug genomic DNA, equivalent to some 27,000 T cell genomes. Purified libraries were quantified with a Qubit 3.0 fluorometer, sized on a Bioanalyzer 2100, and re-quantified with the KAPA Library Quantification kit. A separate single-read 150-cycle Illumina NextSeq 550 flow cell was used to sequence each immunoSEQ 96-well plate. Concerning the study's data processing: Because the immunoSEQ output held only junctional sequences and lacked quality scores, the filtering could not match the filtering applied to full-length reads. Sequences were annotated with PyIR, a Python wrapper for IgBLAST v1.9, and V/J genes and CDR3 were assigned using IMGT germline references. Reads with weak V/J assignments (E-value above 1e-6), missing CDR3, stop codons, out-of-frame junctions, or ambiguous translated residues were removed. A V3J clonotype was defined by an identical inferred V gene, J gene, and CDR3 amino acid sequence. Percentage overlap between repertoires was computed as shared unique clonotypes divided by the size of the smaller repertoire. Repertoire richness was assessed with RTK rarefaction, the Chao1 estimator, and Recon v2.1 estimates of unobserved clonotypes. Generation probabilities for all TCRbeta clonotypes obtained by the gDNA method from a handful of donors were computed using OLGA. The table was pulled from immuneACCESS by TCRdb, which kept in-frame rearrangements only. Such tables lose some clones; where checked, under half of the loss comes from unresolved V genes, and the rest has no known cause. V, J and clone size are those of that table, while D and trimming were read from the DNA. Within this sample are 2 million to 2.5 million clones, with approximately 94% of them counted one time only. The ten most abundant clones make up around 0.13% of the sample.

The chain is assembled from TRBV29-1 and TRBJ2-3; the D segment could be TRBD2, given 5 matching bases. The TCR comes from a man aged 18 to 35 in good health. The sequenced material came from naive CD4+ T cells sorted from blood. The sample's cell subset or site label, decoded: CD45RA+ positively selected. The CDR3 region reads CSVFGNTDTQYF. The DNA reads TGCAGCGTTTTCGGGAACACAGATACGCAGTATTTT.